The subject of this entry is one T cell receptor beta chain. The sample originates from a study of CD8 T cells in Susac syndrome. RNA amounts of roughly 0.5 to 1 ug underwent reverse transcription with random hexamers. An immunoSEQ multiplex PCR generated amplified TCR beta CDR3 products spanning 54 Vbeta and 13 Jbeta. TCRdb independently ran MiXCR on the immunoSEQ multiplex PCR reads; one entry per CDR3 protein. The sample lists about 300,000 distinct CDR3 sequences; approximately 85% were seen once. Relapsing-remitting disease, either stable or active, was present in the multiple sclerosis controls, who were treatment-naive patients. V was shortened by 0 bases and J by 3 bases, with 16 bases between the two germline ends. This CDR3 is built from 16 residues. In germline, CDR1 is SGHDT, CDR2 YYEEEE.

The clonotype originates from a human donor with multiple sclerosis. The sequenced sample was CD8+ T cells from PBMCs. J is TRBJ2-7 and V is TRBV5-6, with TRBD2 as a possible D gene (5 bases). Here the CDR3 DNA reads TGTGCCAGCAGCTTGGCCTTCGCTAGCACCCACTACGAGCAGTACTTC. It translates to CASSLAFASTHYEQYF.